This T cell receptor (beta chain) is from a study of shared T cell receptors in the human thymus. The repertoire was sequenced with immunoSEQ multiplex PCR; TCRdb's copy has only in-frame clones and lacks some. The data show about 660,000 clones, roughly 90% seen once. CDR1 is MNHNY and CDR2 is SVGAGI in the germline V gene (reference sequence). V was clipped by 8 bases and J by 3 bases, with 7 bases between them. This CDR3 comprises 11 residues. The same data also went into a second study, on human thymus T cells. According to that study: Donation was from healthy Finnish infants who were having corrective surgery that addressed congenital heart defects. Resections obtained during corrective heart surgery supplied the thymus tissue. Both thymic and peripheral blood repertoires showed apparently biased V and J usage. Thymic repertoires of unrelated individuals were reported in related research to overlap highly.

The chain links TRBV6-6 to TRBJ1-2; D ambiguous. The sequence was obtained from a boy younger than two with a congenital heart defect. Sequenced sample: thymocytes. CDR3 DNA: TGTGCCAGCGGAGTTGACTATGGCTACACCTTC. Protein product: CASGVDYGYTF.